The clone carrying this T cell receptor (beta chain) was observed a single time. These data originate in a study of blood T cell repertoires in COVID-19. Libraries were prepared by immunoSEQ multiplex PCR; TCRdb keeps only in-frame clonotypes and omits some of them. The data hold fewer than 100,000 clones, with 75% to 85% observed a single time. Germline trimming cut 4 bases from V and 6 bases from J; bases unmatched to any gene: 9. Germline V gene sequence: CDR1 SGHNT, CDR2 YYREEE (reference sequence). This CDR3 region has 16 residues. The TCR comes from a human donor in a cohort sampled during active COVID-19. The sequenced material came from peripheral blood. This chain uses TRBV5-4 with TRBJ2-2; 10 nucleotides line up with TRBD2. The CDR3 bases are TGTGCCAGCAGCGAGATAGCGGGAGGATGGGCCGGGGAGCTGTTTTTT. Its protein product is CASSEIAGGWAGELFF.